This TCR beta chain was recorded in a study of blood T cell repertoires in COVID-19. Turning to the study itself: Sample material is recorded as cDNA or gDNA derived from T cells, B-cell-depleted T cells, or PBMCs.

Original methodology: Estimation of nucleated cell counts relied on the amplification of reference gene primers. Sequencing used immunoSEQ multiplex PCR; TCRdb keeps in-frame clones, though not all of them. D and trimming come from the DNA, and the V and J calls and clone size come from that table. The sample yields 150,000 to 200,000 clones, roughly 82% seen once. Among Cohort 3 donors, those recovered had two negative PCRs, clearance, or symptom resolution. The receptor's source is a man in his forties or fifties who had recovered from COVID-19. Input material: PBMCs or T cells enriched from blood (not recorded which).

This CDR3 reads CASSEEKWDRGNTGELFF. For the CDR3, the DNA is TGTGCCAGCAGTGAAGAAAAATGGGACAGGGGGAACACCGGGGAGCTGTTTTTT. The J gene is TRBJ2-2, the V gene TRBV25-1; 10 bases match TRBD1. The germline gives CDR1 MGHDK, CDR2 SYGVNS. V shed 2 bases and J 1 base; nucleotides not matched to a gene: 7. The CDR3 sequence is 18 residues long. Combining the CDR3 with reference TRBV25-1 and TRBJ2-2 gives the whole variable domain EADIYQTPRYLVIGTGKKITLECSQTMGHDKMYWYQQDPGMELHLIHYSYGVNSTEKGDLSSESTVSRIRTEHFPLTLESARPSHTSQYLCASSEEKWDRGNTGELFFGEGSRLTVL.